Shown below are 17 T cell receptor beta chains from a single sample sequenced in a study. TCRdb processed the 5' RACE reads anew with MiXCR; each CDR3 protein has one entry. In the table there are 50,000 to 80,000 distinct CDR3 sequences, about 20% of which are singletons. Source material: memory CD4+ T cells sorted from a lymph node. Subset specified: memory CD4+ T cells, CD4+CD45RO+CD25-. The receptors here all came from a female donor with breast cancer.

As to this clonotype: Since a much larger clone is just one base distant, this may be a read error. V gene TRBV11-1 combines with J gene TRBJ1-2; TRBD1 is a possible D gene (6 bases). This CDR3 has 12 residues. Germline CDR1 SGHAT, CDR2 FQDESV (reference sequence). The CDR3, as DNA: TGTGTCAGCAGCGGAGGGGGACCTGGCTACACCTTC. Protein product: CVSSGGGPGYTF.

The CDR3 is CASSAGRERNEQFF. As DNA, the CDR3 is TGTGCCAGCTCAGCAGGGCGGGAGAGGAATGAGCAGTTCTTC. J is TRBJ2-1 and V is TRBV18; 7 bases match TRBD2. This CDR3 region has 14 residues. Germline CDR1 is KGHSH and CDR2 is LQKENI. The ends lost 5 bases at V and 7 bases at J; junction bases unmatched: 8. Using reference TRBV18 and TRBJ2-1 for the parts outside the CDR3, the full variable domain is NAGVMQNPRHLVRRRGQEARLRCSPMKGHSHVYWYRQLPEEGLKFMVYLQKENIIDESGMPKERFSAEFPKEGPSILRIQQVVRGDSAAYFCASSAGRERNEQFFGPGTRLTVL.

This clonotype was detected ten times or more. In nucleotides, the CDR3 is TGTGCCAGCAGCGTGGGGGGTCTGTATGGCTACACCTTC. This gives the protein CASSVGGLYGYTF. The rearrangement joins TRBV6-5 to TRBJ1-2, with D possibly being TRBD1 (5 bases). Trimming shortened V by 6 bases and J by 5 bases, and 13 bases separated the two germline ends. The CDR3 runs to 13 residues. In germline, CDR1 is MNHEY, CDR2 SVGAGI.

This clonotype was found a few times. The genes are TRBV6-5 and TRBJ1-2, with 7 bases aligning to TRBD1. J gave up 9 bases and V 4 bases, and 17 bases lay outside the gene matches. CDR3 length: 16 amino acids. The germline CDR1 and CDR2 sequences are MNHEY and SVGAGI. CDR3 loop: CASSFMFFGQEHRYTF. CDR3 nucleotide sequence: TGTGCCAGCAGTTTTATGTTCTTTGGACAGGAACATCGCTACACCTTC.

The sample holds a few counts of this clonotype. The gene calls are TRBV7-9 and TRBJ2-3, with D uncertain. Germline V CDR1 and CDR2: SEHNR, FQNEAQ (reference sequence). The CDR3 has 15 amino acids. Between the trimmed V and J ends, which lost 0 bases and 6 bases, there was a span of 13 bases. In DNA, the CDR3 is TGTGCCAGCAGCTTAGCGCTAGGAATCGTTGATACGCAGTATTTT. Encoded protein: CASSLALGIVDTQYF.

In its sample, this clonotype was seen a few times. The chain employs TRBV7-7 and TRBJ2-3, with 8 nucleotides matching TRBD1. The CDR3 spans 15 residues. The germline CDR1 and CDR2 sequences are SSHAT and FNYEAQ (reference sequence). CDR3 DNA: TGTGCTAGCGCCCCAGGGGGCGCCCCCACAGATACGCAGTATTTT. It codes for CASAPGGAPTDTQYF.

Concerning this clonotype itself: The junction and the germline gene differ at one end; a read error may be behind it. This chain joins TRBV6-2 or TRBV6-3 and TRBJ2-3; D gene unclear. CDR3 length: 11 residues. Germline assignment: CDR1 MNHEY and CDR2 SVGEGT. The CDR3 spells CASGNTDTLYF. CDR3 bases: TGTGCCAGCGGGAACACAGATACGCTGTATTTT.

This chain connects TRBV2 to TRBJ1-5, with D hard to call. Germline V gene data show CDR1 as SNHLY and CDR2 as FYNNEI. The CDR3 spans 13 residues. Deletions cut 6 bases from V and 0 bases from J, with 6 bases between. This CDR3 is CASRADSNQPQHF. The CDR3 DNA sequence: TGTGCCAGCAGGGCAGATAGCAATCAGCCCCAGCATTTT. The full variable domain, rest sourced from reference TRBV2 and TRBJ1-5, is EPEVTQTPSHQVTQMGQEVILRCVPISNHLYFYWYRQILGQKVEFLVSFYNNEISEKSEIFDDQFSVERPDGSNFTLKIRSTKLEDSAMYFCASRADSNQPQHFGDGTRLSIL.

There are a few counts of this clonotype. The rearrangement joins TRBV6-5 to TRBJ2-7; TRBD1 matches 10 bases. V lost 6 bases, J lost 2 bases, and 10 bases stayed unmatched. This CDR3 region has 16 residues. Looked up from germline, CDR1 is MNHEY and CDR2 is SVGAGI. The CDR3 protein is CASSRDRGLRPYEQYF. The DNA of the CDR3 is TGTGCCAGCAGCCGGGACAGGGGACTCCGGCCCTACGAGCAGTACTTC.

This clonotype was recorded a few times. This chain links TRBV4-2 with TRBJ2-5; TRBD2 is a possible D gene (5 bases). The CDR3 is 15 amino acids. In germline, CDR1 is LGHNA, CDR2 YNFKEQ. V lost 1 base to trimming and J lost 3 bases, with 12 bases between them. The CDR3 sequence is CASSQAPYGEETQYF. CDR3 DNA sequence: TGTGCCAGCAGCCAAGCCCCTTACGGGGAAGAGACCCAGTACTTC.

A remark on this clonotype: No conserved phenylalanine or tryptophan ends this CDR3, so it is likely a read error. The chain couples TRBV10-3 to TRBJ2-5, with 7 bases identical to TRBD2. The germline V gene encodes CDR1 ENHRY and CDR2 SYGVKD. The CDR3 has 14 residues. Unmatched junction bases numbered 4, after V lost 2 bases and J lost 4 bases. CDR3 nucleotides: TGTGCCATCAGTGAGGGACTAGTGGGAGAGACCCAGTACCTC. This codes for CAISEGLVGETQYL.

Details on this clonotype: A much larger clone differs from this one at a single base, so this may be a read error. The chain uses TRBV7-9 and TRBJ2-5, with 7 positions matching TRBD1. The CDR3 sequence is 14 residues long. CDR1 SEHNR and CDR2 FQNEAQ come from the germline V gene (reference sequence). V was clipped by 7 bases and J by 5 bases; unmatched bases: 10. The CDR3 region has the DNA TGTGCCAGCAACATCAGACAGGGTGGGGAGACCCAGTACTTC. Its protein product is CASNIRQGGETQYF. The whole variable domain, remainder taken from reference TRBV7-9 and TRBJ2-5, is DTGVSQNPRHKITKRGQNVTFRCDPISEHNRLYWYRQTLGQGPEFLTYFQNEAQLEKSRLLSDRFSAERPKGSFSTLEIQRTEQGDSAMYLCASNIRQGGETQYFGPGTRLLVL.

The CDR3 is CAISGQLSSGNTIYF. The CDR3 region has the DNA TGTGCCATTTCAGGACAGCTTTCGTCTGGAAACACCATATATTTT. The V and J genes are TRBV10-3 and TRBJ1-3; a possible D gene is TRBD1 (6 bases). The CDR3 is made up of 15 amino acids. Germline V gene sequence: CDR1 ENHRY, CDR2 SYGVKD. Deletions cut 9 bases from V and 1 base from J, with 16 bases between.

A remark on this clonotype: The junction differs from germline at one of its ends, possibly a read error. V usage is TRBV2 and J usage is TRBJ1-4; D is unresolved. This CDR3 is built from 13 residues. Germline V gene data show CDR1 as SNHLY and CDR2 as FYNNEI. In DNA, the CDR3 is TGTGCCAGCAGTCGGGGTGCCGGAGAAAGACTGTTTTTT. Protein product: CASSRGAGERLFF.

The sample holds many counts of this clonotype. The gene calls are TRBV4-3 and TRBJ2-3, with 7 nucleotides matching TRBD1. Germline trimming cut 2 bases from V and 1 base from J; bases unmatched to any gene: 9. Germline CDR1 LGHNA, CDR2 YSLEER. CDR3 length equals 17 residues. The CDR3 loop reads CASSQSLSGTGTDTQYF. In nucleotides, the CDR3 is TGCGCCAGCAGCCAATCCCTGTCCGGGACAGGCACAGATACGCAGTATTTT.

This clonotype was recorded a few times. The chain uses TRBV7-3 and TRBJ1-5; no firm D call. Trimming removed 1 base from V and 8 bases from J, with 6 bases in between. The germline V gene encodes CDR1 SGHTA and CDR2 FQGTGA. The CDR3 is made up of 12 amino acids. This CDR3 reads CASSLRWEPQHF. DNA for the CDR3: TGTGCCAGCAGCTTAAGGTGGGAGCCCCAGCATTTT.

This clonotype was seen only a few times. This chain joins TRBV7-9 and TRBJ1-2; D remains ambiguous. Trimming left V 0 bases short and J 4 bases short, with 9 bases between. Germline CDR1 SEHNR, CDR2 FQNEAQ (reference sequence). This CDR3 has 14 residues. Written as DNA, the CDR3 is TGTGCCAGCAGCTTAGCTCACAGCCTCTATGGCTACACCTTC. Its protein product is CASSLAHSLYGYTF.